This T cell receptor (beta chain) stems from a study of PD-1 blockade in mismatch repair-deficient tumors. Study-wide context: Patients had approximately 11 mismatch repair-deficient cancer types and were previously treated and progressing. The study, taken as a whole, reports: Rapid post-treatment expansion, then contraction, generally preceding radiologic response, marked tumor-resident clones.

The CDR3 loop spans 14 amino acids. With 2 bases removed from V and 8 bases from J, the gap between germline ends came to 13 bases. Germline CDR1 KGHSH, CDR2 LQKENI. With respect to this clone: Its antigen is still unknown.

The data were produced by immunoSEQ multiplex PCR, yet TCRdb's version contains in-frame clones alone and is incomplete. Of roughly 50,000 clones in the sample, approximately 84% are singletons; the top ten hold 6.5% to 9%. The sequencing used peripheral blood, collected roughly 21 weeks after starting pembrolizumab. The TCR sequence derives from an adult with mismatch repair-deficient cancer. The chain links TRBV18 to TRBJ2-1; unclear D gene. The CDR3 DNA is TGTGCCAGCTCACCAAGGAACTCGGGTGATGAGCAGTTCTTC. It yields the protein CASSPRNSGDEQFF.